This is a list of T cell receptor beta chains from one sample in a study of T cells in localized non-small cell lung cancer. The protocol was immunoSEQ multiplex PCR, while the TCRdb copy is restricted to in-frame clones and leaves out a portion. The repertoire includes roughly 26,000 clones, around 93% of them detected once, and roughly 4% sits in the top ten. Material: peripheral blood, obtained before any cancer treatment. Receptor source: a female donor over 55 with stage II squamous cell lung carcinoma. CDR3s leave out the opening cysteine and the closing phenylalanine or tryptophan. Fields, in order: V gene, J gene, CDR3 protein.

v_gene: TRBV4-3; j_gene: TRBJ2-2; CDR3aa: ASSQNRGAGELF
v_gene: TRBV20-1; j_gene: TRBJ1-1; CDR3aa: SARGVDEAF
v_gene: TRBV10-3; j_gene: TRBJ2-5; CDR3aa: AITSDGYQETQY
v_gene: TRBV11-3; j_gene: TRBJ2-7; CDR3aa: ASSFGFEKQY
v_gene: TRBV4-3; j_gene: TRBJ1-5; CDR3aa: ASSQEPGNNQPQH
v_gene: TRBV28; j_gene: TRBJ1-5; CDR3aa: ASRAGQVGNQPQH
v_gene: TRBV19; j_gene: TRBJ1-5; CDR3aa: ASSVDEGSRPQH
v_gene: TRBV2; j_gene: TRBJ1-1; CDR3aa: ASRDRGPTEAF
v_gene: TRBV5-8; j_gene: TRBJ2-1; CDR3aa: ASSPWTSGTDEQF
v_gene: TRBV18; j_gene: TRBJ1-5; CDR3aa: ASSPLWGDGQPQH
v_gene: TRBV11-3; j_gene: TRBJ2-2; CDR3aa: ASSRGGTGELF
v_gene: TRBV4-2; j_gene: TRBJ1-1; CDR3aa: ASSLGQMMNTEAF
v_gene: TRBV7-3; j_gene: TRBJ2-7; CDR3aa: ASSLTAGSSYEQY
v_gene: TRBV19; j_gene: TRBJ1-1; CDR3aa: ASKGTVNTEAF
v_gene: TRBV6-1; j_gene: TRBJ1-1; CDR3aa: ASSRWALNTEAF
v_gene: TRBV27; j_gene: TRBJ2-3; CDR3aa: ASSWTGITDTQY
v_gene: TRBV7-9; j_gene: TRBJ2-3; CDR3aa: ASSPVRGADTQY
v_gene: TRBV15; j_gene: TRBJ1-5; CDR3aa: ATSGRQVNQPQH
v_gene: TRBV2; j_gene: TRBJ1-2; CDR3aa: ASSEWLRSSQYGYT
v_gene: TRBV18; j_gene: TRBJ1-1; CDR3aa: ASSPNRGQLTFTEAF
v_gene: TRBV9; j_gene: TRBJ1-2; CDR3aa: ASSVGLEGYGYT
v_gene: TRBV2; j_gene: TRBJ1-4; CDR3aa: ASSGPRAQGGEKLF
v_gene: TRBV15; j_gene: TRBJ1-2; CDR3aa: ATSRPEKGDGYT
v_gene: TRBV11-2; j_gene: TRBJ1-2; CDR3aa: ASSETGVYYGYT
v_gene: TRBV11-2; j_gene: TRBJ1-2; CDR3aa: ASRSYMGGYT
v_gene: TRBV5-6; j_gene: TRBJ2-1; CDR3aa: ASSSTSGSSNEQF
v_gene: TRBV19; j_gene: TRBJ2-1; CDR3aa: ASSPLADSSYNEQF
v_gene: TRBV28; j_gene: TRBJ2-4; CDR3aa: ASSLGDSPNIQY
v_gene: TRBV4-2; j_gene: TRBJ2-6; CDR3aa: ASSQDPGANVLT
v_gene: TRBV4-1; j_gene: TRBJ1-1; CDR3aa: ASSPPGSYTEAF
v_gene: TRBV18; j_gene: TRBJ2-5; CDR3aa: ASSPRAEETQY
v_gene: TRBV11-1; j_gene: TRBJ1-1; CDR3aa: ASSLAGYNTEAF
v_gene: TRBV5-5; j_gene: TRBJ2-7; CDR3aa: ASSLEPGPYEQY
v_gene: TRBV19; j_gene: TRBJ1-1; CDR3aa: ASSRSNTEAF
v_gene: TRBV19; j_gene: TRBJ2-2; CDR3aa: ASKLPQNTGELF
v_gene: TRBV7-2; j_gene: TRBJ2-2; CDR3aa: ASSFPQGSGELF
v_gene: TRBV7-6; j_gene: TRBJ2-2; CDR3aa: ASSRVLGMGELF
v_gene: TRBV5-1; j_gene: TRBJ1-5; CDR3aa: ASSPQGNQPQH
v_gene: TRBV7-3; j_gene: TRBJ1-5; CDR3aa: ASSLFGNGNQPQH
v_gene: TRBV6-5; j_gene: TRBJ1-6; CDR3aa: ASSFGQTPLH